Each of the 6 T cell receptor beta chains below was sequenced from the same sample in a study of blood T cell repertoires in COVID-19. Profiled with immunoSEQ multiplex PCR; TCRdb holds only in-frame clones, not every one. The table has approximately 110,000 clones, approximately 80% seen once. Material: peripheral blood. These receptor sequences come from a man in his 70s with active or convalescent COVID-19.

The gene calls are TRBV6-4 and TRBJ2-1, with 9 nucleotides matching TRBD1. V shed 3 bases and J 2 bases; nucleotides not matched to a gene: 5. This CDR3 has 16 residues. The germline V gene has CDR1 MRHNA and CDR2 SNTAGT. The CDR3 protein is CASSERYRGPYNEQFF. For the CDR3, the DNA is TGTGCCAGCAGTGAAAGATACAGGGGGCCCTACAATGAGCAGTTCTTC.

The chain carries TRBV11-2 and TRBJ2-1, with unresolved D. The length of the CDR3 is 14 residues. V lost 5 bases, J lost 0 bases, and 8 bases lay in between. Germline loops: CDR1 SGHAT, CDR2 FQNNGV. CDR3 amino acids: CASSRSSSYNEQFF. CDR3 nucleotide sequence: TGTGCCAGCAGCCGTTCTAGCTCCTACAATGAGCAGTTCTTC. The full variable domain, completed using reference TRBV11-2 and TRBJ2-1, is EAGVAQSPRYKIIEKRQSVAFWCNPISGHATLYWYQQILGQGPKLLIQFQNNGVVDDSQLPKDRFSAERLKGVDSTLKIQPAKLEDSAVYLCASSRSSSYNEQFFGPGTRLTVL.

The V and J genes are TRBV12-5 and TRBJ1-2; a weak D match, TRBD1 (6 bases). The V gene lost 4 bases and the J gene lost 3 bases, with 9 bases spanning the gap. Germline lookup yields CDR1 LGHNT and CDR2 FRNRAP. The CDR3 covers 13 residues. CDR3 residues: CASGSDRHYGYTF. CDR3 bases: TGTGCTAGTGGTTCGGACAGACACTATGGCTACACCTTC. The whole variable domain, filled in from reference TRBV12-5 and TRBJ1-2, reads DARVTQTPRHKVTEMGQEVTMRCQPILGHNTVFWYRQTMMQGLELLAYFRNRAPLDDSGMPKDRFSAEMPDATLATLKIQPSEPRDSAVYFCASGSDRHYGYTFGSGTRLTVV.

The CDR3: CAWTRSGGAGDTQYF. The CDR3 DNA reads TGTGCCTGGACTAGAAGCGGGGGGGCCGGAGATACGCAGTATTTT. The chain has TRBV30 and TRBJ2-3; 10 bases align to TRBD2. This CDR3 is 15 amino acids long. Germline assignment: CDR1 GTSNPN and CDR2 SVGIG (reference sequence). V lost 4 bases and J lost 5; bases outside the gene matches: 9. The variable domain in full, completed from reference TRBV30 and TRBJ2-3, reads SQTIHQWPATLVQPVGSPLSLECTVEGTSNPNLYWYRQAAGRGLQLLFYSVGIGQISSEVPQNLSASRPQDRQFILSSKKLLLSDSGFYLCAWTRSGGAGDTQYFGPGTRLTVL.

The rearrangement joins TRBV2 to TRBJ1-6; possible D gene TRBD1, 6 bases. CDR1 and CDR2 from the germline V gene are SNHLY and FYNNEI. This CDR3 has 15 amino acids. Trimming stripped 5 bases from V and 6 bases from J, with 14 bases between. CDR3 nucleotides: TGTGCCAGCAGTCCCCGGGACACTTTTAATTCACCCCTCCACTTT. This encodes CASSPRDTFNSPLHF.

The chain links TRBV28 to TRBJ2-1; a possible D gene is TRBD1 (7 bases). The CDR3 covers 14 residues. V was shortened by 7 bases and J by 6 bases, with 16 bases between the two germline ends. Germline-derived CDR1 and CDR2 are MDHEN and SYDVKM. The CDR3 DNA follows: TGTGCCAGCACTTCAGGGGGGTTTCGCAATGAGCAGTTCTTC. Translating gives CASTSGGFRNEQFF.